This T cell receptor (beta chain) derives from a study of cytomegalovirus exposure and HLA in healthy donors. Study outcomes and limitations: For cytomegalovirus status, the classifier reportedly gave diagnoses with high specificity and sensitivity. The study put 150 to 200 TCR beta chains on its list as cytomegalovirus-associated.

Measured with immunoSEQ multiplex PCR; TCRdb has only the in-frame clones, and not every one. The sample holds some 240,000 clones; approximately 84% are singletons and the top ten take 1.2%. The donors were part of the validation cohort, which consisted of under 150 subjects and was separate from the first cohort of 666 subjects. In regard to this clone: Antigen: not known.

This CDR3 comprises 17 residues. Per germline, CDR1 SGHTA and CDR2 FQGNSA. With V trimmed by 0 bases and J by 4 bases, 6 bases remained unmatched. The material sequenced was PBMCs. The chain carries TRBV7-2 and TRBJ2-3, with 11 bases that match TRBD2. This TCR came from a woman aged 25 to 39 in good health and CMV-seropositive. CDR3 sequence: CASSLAASGRFSDTQYF. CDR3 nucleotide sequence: TGTGCCAGCAGCTTAGCGGCTAGCGGGAGGTTCTCAGATACGCAGTATTTT.